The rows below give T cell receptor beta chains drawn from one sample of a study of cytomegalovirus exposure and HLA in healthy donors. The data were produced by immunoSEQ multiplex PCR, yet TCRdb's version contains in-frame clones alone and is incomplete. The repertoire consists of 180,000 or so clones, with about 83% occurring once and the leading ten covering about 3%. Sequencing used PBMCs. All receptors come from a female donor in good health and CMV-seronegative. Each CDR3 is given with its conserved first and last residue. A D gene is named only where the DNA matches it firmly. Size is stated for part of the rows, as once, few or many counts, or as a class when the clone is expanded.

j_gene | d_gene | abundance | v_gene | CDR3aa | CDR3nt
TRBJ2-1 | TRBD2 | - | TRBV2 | CASSEGSGGYNEQFF | TGTGCCAGCAGTGAAGGTAGCGGGGGGTACAATGAGCAGTTCTTC
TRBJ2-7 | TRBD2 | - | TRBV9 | CASSPVAAGAVYEQYF | TGTGCCAGCAGCCCAGTCGCAGCGGGAGCCGTCTACGAGCAGTACTTC
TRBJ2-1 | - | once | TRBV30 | CGGTRYNEQFF | TGTGGGGGGACTCGATACAATGAGCAGTTCTTC
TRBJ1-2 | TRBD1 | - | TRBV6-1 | CASSTTGHYGYTF | TGTGCCAGCAGTACGACAGGGCACTATGGCTACACCTTC
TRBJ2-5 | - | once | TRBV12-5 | CASGLVFSRVQETQYF | TGTGCTAGTGGTTTGGTATTCTCCCGTGTACAAGAGACCCAGTACTTC
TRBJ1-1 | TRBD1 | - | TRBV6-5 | CASSTTGAAWAFF | TGTGCCAGCAGTACGACAGGGGCCGCGTGGGCTTTCTTT
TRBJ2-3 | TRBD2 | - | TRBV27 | CASSLSLAGTDTQYF | TGTGCCAGCAGTTTATCACTAGCGGGCACAGATACGCAGTATTTT
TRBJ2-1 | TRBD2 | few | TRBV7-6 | CASSLTSGSYSYNEQFF | TGTGCCAGCAGCTTGACTAGCGGGAGTTACTCCTACAATGAGCAGTTCTTC
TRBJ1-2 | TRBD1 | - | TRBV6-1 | CASRSGTGVYGYTF | TGTGCCAGCAGGTCCGGGACAGGGGTTTATGGCTACACCTTC
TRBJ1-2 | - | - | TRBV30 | CAWSEVGLVYGYTF | TGTGCCTGGAGTGAGGTAGGCCTAGTCTATGGCTACACCTTC
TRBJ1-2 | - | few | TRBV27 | CASRGREGAYFYGYTF | TGTGCCAGCAGGGGTCGGGAGGGCGCGTATTTCTATGGCTACACCTTC
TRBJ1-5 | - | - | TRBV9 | CASSTGGAWNQPQHF | TGTGCCAGCAGCACCGGGGGGGCCTGGAATCAGCCCCAGCATTTT
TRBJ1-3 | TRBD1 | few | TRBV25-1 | CAYLDRTRATIYF | TGTGCCTACCTGGACAGGACCCGTGCCACCATATATTTT
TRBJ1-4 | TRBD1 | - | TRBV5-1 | CASSLAMDRGNEKLFF | TGCGCCAGCAGCTTGGCAATGGACAGGGGGAATGAAAAACTGTTTTTT
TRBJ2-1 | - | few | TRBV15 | CATGNRGIYNEQFF | TGTGCCACCGGTAATAGGGGAATCTACAATGAGCAGTTCTTC
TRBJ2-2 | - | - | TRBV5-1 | CASSLAFGTGELFF | TGCGCCAGCAGCTTGGCCTTCGGTACCGGGGAGCTGTTTTTT
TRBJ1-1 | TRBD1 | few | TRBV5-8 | CASSRDRERTEAFF | TGTGCCAGCAGTCGGGACAGGGAGAGGACCGAAGCTTTCTTT
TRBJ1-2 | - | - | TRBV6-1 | CASSEVRRVLGYGYTF | TGTGCCAGCAGTGAAGTGCGGAGGGTGTTAGGCTATGGCTACACCTTC
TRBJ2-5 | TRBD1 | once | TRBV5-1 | CASSPGTGEETQYF | TGCGCCAGCAGCCCTGGGACAGGGGAAGAGACCCAGTACTTC
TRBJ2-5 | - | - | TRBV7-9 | CASSLAILVETQYF | TGTGCCAGCAGCTTAGCTATCTTAGTGGAGACCCAGTACTTC
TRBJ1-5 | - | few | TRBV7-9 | CASSLALTEPQHF | TGTGCCAGCAGCTTAGCGCTAACGGAGCCCCAGCATTTT